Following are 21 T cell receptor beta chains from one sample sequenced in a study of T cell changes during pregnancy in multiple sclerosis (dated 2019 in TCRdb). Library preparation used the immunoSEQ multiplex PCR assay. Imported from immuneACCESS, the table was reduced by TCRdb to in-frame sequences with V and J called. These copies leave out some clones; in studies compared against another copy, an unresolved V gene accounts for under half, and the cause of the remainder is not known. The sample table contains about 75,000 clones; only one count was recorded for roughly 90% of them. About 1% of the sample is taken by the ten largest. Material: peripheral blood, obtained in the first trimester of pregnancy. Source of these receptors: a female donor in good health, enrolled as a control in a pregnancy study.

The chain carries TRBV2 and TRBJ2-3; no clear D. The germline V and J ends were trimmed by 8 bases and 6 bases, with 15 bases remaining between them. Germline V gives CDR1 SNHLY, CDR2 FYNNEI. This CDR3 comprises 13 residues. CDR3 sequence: CASLNRKMDTQYF. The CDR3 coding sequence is TGTGCCAGCTTGAACAGAAAAATGGATACGCAGTATTTT.

The CDR3, as DNA: TGCGCCAGCAGCCAAGGTGTCCGAGCAACTTACACAGATACGCAGTATTTT. Translation gives CASSQGVRATYTDTQYF. The chain is built from TRBV4-3 and TRBJ2-3, with D unclear. V gave up 1 base and J gave up 2 bases, with 16 bases separating them. The CDR3 loop spans 17 amino acids. Germline V CDR1 and CDR2: LGHNA, YSLEER.

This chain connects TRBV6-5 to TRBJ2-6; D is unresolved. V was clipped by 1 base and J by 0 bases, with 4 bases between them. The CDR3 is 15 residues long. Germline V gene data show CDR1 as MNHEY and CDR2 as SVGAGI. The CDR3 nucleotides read TGTGCCAGCAGTTACTTCGGCTCTGGGGCCAACGTCCTGACTTTC. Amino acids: CASSYFGSGANVLTF.

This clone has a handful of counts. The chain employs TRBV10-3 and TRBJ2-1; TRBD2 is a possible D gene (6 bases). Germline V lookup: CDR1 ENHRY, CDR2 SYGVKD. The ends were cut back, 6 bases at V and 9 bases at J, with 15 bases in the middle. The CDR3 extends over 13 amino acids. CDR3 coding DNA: TGTGCCATCAGGAGCCCCCTGGGGGGTGAGCAGTTCTTC. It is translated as CAIRSPLGGEQFF.

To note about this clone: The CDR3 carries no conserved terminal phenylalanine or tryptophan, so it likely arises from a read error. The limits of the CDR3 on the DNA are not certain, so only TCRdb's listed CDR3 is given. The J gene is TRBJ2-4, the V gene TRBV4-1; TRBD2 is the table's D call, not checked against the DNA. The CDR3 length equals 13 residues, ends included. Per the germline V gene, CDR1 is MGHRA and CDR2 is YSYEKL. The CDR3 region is CASSQEAGGLFSL.

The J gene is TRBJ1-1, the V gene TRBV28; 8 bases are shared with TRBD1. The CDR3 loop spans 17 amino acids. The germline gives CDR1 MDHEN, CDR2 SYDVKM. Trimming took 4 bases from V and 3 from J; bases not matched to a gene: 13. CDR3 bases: TGTGCCAGCAGTTCAGGGCCACAGGGGGAGGGAGACACTGAAGCTTTCTTT. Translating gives CASSSGPQGEGDTEAFF.

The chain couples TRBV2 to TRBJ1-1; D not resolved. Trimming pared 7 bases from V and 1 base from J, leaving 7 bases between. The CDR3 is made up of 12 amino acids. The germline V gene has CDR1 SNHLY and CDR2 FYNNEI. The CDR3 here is CASIAGNTEAFF. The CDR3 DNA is TGTGCCAGCATCGCGGGGAACACTGAAGCTTTCTTT.

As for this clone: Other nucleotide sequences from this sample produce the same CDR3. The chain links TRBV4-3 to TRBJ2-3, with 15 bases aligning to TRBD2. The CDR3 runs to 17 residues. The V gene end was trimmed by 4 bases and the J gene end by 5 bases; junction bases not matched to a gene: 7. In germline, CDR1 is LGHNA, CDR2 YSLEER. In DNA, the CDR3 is TGCGCCAGCAGCCGACGGACTAGCGGGAGGGCCGGAGATACGCAGTATTTT. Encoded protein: CASSRRTSGRAGDTQYF.

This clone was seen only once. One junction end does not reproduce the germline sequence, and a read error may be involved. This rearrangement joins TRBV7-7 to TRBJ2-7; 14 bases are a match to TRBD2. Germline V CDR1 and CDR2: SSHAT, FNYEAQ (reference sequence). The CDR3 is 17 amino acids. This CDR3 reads CASSLGGLAGAPFEQYF. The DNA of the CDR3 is TGTGCTAGCAGCTTAGGGGGACTAGCGGGAGCCCCGTTTGAGCAGTACTTC.

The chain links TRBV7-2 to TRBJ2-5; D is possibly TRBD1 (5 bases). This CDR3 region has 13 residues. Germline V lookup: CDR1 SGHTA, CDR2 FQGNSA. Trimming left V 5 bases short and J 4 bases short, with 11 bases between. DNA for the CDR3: TGTGCCAGCAGCCCCCGACAGAGAGAGACCCAGTACTTC. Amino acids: CASSPRQRETQYF.

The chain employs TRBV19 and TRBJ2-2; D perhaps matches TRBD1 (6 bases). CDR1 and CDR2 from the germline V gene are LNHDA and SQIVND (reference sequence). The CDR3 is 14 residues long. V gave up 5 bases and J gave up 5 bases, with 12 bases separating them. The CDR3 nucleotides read TGTGCCAGTAGTCACCCCGGACAGACCGGGGAGCTGTTTTTT. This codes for CASSHPGQTGELFF.

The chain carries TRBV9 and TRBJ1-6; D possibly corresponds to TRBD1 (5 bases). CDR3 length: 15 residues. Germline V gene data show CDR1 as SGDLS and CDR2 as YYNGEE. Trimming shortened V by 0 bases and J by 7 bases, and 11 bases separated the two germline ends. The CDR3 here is CASSVEGEGNSPLHF. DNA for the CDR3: TGTGCCAGCAGCGTAGAAGGGGAGGGGAATTCACCCCTCCACTTT.

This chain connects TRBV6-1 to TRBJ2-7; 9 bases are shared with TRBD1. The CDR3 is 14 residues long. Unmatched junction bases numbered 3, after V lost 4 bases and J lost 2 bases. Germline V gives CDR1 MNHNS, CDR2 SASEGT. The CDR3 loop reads CASSGQGGTYEQYF. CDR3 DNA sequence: TGTGCCAGCAGTGGACAGGGGGGAACCTACGAGCAGTACTTC.

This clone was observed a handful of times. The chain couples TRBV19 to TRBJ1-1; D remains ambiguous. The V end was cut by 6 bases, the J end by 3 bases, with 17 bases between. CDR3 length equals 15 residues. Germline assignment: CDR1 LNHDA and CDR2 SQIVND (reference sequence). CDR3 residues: CASRGVTTEDTEAFF. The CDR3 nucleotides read TGTGCCAGTAGGGGTGTCACCACTGAGGACACTGAAGCTTTCTTT.

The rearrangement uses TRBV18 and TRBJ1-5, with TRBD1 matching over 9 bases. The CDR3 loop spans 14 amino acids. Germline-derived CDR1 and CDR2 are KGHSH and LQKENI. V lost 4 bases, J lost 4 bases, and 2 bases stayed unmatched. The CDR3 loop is CASSQGTGNQPQHF. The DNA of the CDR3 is TGTGCCAGCTCACAGGGGACAGGGAATCAGCCCCAGCATTTT.

The CDR3 bases are TGTGCCAGCAGCGGGGGGACAGGGGTCCACGAGCAGTACTTC. It specifies CASSGGTGVHEQYF. The chain carries TRBV5-5 and TRBJ2-7, with TRBD1 matching over 10 bases. The CDR3 has 14 amino acids. The V gene's germline CDR1 is SGHKS and CDR2 YYEKEE (reference sequence). With V trimmed by 4 bases and J by 5 bases, 6 bases remained unmatched.

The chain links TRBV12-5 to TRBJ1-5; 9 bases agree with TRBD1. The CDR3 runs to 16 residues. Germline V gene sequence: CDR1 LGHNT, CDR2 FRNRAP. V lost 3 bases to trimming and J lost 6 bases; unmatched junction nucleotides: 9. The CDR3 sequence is CASGFHRGTGTQPQHF. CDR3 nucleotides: TGTGCTAGTGGTTTCCACAGGGGGACAGGGACTCAGCCCCAGCATTTT.

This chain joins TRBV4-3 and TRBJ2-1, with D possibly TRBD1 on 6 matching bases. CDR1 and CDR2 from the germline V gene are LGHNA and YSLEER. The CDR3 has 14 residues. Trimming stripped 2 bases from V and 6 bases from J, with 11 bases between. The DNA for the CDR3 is TGCGCCAGCAGCCAAAACAGGGCGGGCAATGAGCAGTTCTTC. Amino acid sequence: CASSQNRAGNEQFF.

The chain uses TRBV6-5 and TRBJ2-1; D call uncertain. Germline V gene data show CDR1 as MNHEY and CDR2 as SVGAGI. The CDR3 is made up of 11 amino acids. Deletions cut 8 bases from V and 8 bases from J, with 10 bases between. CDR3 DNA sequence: TGTGCCAGCGAGAGCGCGGATGAGCAGTTCTTC. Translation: CASESADEQFF.

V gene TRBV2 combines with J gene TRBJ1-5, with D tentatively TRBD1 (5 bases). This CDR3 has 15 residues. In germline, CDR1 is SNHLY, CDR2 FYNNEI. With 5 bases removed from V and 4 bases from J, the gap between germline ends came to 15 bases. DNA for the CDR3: TGTGCCAGCAGTCAGTTACGTGGGGGGAATCAGCCCCAGCATTTT. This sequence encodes CASSQLRGGNQPQHF.

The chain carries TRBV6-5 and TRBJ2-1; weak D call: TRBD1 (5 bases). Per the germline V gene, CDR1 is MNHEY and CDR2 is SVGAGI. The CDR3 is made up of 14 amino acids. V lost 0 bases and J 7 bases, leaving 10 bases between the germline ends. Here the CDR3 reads CASSYSPGMNEQFF. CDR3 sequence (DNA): TGTGCCAGCAGTTACTCGCCAGGGATGAATGAGCAGTTCTTC.